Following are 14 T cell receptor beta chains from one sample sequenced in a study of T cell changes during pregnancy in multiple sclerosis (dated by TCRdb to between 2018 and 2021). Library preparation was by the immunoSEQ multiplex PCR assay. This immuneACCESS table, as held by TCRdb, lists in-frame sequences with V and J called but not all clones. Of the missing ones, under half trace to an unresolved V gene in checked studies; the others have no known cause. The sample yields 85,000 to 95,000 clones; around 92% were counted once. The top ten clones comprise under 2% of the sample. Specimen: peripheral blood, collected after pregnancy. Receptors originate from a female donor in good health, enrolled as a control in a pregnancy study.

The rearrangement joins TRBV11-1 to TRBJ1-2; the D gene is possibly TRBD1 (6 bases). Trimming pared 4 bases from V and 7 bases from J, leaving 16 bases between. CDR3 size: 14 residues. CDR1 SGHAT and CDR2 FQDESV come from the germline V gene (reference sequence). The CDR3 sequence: CASSWGTGPGGYTF. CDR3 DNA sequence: TGTGCCAGCAGCTGGGGAACAGGGCCGGGTGGCTACACCTTC.

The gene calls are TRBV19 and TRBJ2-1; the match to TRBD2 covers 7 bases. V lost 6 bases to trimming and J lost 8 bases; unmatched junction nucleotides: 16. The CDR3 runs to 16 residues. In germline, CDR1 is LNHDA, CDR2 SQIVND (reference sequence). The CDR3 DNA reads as TGTGCCAGTAGGGTTCGGGAGGTAATACCCCGTGATGAGCAGTTCTTC. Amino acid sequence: CASRVREVIPRDEQFF.

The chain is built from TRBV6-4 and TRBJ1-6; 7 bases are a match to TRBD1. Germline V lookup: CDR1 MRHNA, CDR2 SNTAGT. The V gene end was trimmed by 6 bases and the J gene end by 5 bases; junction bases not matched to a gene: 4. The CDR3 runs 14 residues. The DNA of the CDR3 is TGTGCCAGCAGGGGGACAGCCGATAATTCACCCCTCCACTTT. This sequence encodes CASRGTADNSPLHF.

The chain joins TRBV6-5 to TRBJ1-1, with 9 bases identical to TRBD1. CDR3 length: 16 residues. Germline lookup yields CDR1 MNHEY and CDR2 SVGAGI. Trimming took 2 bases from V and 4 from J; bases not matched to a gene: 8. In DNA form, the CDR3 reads TGTGCCAGCAGTTACGCGGCCGGGACAGGGCCCACTGAAGCTTTCTTT. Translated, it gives CASSYAAGTGPTEAFF.

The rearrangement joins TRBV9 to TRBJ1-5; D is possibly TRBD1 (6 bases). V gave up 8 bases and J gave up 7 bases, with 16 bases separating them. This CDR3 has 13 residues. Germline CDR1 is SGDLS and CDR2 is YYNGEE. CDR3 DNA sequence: TGTGCCAGTGGGCCAGGGGATCGACAGCCCCAGCATTTT. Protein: CASGPGDRQPQHF.

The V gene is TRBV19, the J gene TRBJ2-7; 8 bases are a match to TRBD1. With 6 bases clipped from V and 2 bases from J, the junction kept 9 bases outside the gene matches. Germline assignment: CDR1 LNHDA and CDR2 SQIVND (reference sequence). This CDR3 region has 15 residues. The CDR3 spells CASREADREPYEQYF. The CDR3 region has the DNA TGTGCCAGTAGGGAAGCGGACAGGGAACCCTACGAGCAGTACTTC.

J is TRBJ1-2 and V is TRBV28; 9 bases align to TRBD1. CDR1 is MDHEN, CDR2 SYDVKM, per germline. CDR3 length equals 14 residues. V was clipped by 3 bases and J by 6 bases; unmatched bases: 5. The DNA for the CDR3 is TGTGCCAGCAGTTTGACGGGACAGGGAGATGGCTACACCTTC. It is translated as CASSLTGQGDGYTF.

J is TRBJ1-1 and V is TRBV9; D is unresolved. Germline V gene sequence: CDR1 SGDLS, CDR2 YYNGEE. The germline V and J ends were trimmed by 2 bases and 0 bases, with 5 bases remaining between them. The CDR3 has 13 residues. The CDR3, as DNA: TGTGCCAGCAGCGTGAGTTTGAACACTGAAGCTTTCTTT. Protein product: CASSVSLNTEAFF.

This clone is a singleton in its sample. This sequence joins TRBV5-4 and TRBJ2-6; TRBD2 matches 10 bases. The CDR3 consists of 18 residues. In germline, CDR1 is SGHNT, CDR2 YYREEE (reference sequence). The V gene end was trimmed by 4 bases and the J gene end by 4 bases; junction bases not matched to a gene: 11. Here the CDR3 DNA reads TGTGCCAGCAGCCTGACAGCGGGGGGGCCGGGGGGGGCCAACGTCCTGACTTTC. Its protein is CASSLTAGGPGGANVLTF.

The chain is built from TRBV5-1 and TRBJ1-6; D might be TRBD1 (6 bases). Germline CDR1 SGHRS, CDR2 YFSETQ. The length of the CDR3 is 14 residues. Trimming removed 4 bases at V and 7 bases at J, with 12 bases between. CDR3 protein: CASSPTGLNSPLHF. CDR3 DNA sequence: TGCGCCAGCAGCCCGACAGGACTCAATTCACCCCTCCACTTT.

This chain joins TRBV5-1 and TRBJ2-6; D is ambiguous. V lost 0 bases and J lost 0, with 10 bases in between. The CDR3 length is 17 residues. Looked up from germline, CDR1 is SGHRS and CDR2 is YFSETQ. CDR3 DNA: TGCGCCAGCAGCTTGGCCCGTCTGAGCTCTGGGGCCAACGTCCTGACTTTC. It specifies CASSLARLSSGANVLTF.

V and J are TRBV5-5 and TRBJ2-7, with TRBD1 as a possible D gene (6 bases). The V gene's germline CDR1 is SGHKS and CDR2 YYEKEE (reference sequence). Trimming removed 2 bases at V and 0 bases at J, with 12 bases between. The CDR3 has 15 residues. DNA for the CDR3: TGTGCCAGCAGCTTCGGGGACATACTCTCCTACGAGCAGTACTTC. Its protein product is CASSFGDILSYEQYF.

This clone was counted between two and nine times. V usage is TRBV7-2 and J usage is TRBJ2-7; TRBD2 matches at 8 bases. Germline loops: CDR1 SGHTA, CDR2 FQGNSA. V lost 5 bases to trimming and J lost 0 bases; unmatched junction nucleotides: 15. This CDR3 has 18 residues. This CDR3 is CASSVRPSGGQSSYEQYF. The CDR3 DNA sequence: TGTGCCAGCAGCGTCAGGCCCAGCGGGGGCCAGAGCTCCTACGAGCAGTACTTC.

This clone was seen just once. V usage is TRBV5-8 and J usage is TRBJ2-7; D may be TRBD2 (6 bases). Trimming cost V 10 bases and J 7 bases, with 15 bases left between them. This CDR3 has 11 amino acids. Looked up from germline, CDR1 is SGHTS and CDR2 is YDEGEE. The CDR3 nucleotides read TGTGCCTCCGGTGGGGGGTTAGAGCAGTACTTC. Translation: CASGGGLEQYF.